These T cell receptor beta chains were read from a single sample in a study of cytomegalovirus exposure and HLA in healthy donors. Here immunoSEQ multiplex PCR was the method, and the copy in TCRdb shows in-frame clones only, minus some. Of about 130,000 clones in the sample, about 80% were seen once. The sample comprised PBMCs. These receptor sequences come from a man aged 25 to 40 in good health and CMV-seropositive. Each CDR3 is given with its conserved first and last residue. The order of the fields is J gene, D gene, V gene, clone size, CDR3 DNA, CDR3 protein. D genes are given only for firm matches. Size is stated for part of the rows, as once, few or many counts, or as a class when the clone is expanded.

J: TRBJ2-2; D: .; V: TRBV5-5; size: .; DNA: TGTGCCAGCAGCTTGCGGCAGGGCGCCGGGGAGCTGTTTTTT; CDR3: CASSLRQGAGELFF
J: TRBJ1-5; D: .; V: TRBV7-2; size: .; DNA: TGTGCCAGCAGCCCCTGGGGCAATAATCAGCCCCAGCATTTT; CDR3: CASSPWGNNQPQHF
J: TRBJ1-1; D: TRBD1; V: TRBV4-2; size: .; DNA: TGTGCCAGCAGCGCCCGGGACAGGGTTACTGAAGCTTTCTTT; CDR3: CASSARDRVTEAFF
J: TRBJ1-1; D: .; V: TRBV4-3; size: .; DNA: TGCGCCAGCAGCCGATACAGGGAGGGCGGGGAAGCTTTCTTT; CDR3: CASSRYREGGEAFF
J: TRBJ1-3; D: .; V: TRBV11-2; size: .; DNA: TGTGCCAGCAGCTTCGGCTCTGGAAACACCATATATTTT; CDR3: CASSFGSGNTIYF
J: TRBJ2-7; D: .; V: TRBV30; size: .; DNA: TGTGCCTGGAGTGTAAACTTTGCCTACGAGCAGTACTTC; CDR3: CAWSVNFAYEQYF
J: TRBJ1-1; D: TRBD1; V: TRBV6-1; size: few; DNA: TGTGCCAGCAGCCCGAGACAGGGGTGGAACACTGAAGCTTTCTTT; CDR3: CASSPRQGWNTEAFF
J: TRBJ1-1; D: .; V: TRBV5-1; size: .; DNA: TGCGCCAGCAGCTCCCGGACAGCAAACACTGAAGCTTTCTTT; CDR3: CASSSRTANTEAFF
J: TRBJ2-1; D: .; V: TRBV5-1; size: few; DNA: TGCGCCAGCAGCTTGAGCTCCCCCAATGAGCAGTTCTTC; CDR3: CASSLSSPNEQFF
J: TRBJ2-2; D: TRBD2; V: TRBV7-3; size: .; DNA: TGTGCCAGCAGCCTGGGACTAGCGGGGAACACCGGGGAGCTGTTTTTT; CDR3: CASSLGLAGNTGELFF
J: TRBJ1-2; D: .; V: TRBV4-2; size: few; DNA: TGTGCCAGCAGCCAGGGCCGAATCTATGGCTACACCTTC; CDR3: CASSQGRIYGYTF
J: TRBJ1-2; D: TRBD1; V: TRBV4-1; size: once; DNA: TGCGCCAGCAGCCAAGCGGGACAGGGGGCTGGTGGCTACACCTTC; CDR3: CASSQAGQGAGGYTF
J: TRBJ2-3; D: .; V: TRBV13; size: .; DNA: TGTGCCAGCAGCTTACCAGGAGCGGCAGATACGCAGTATTTT; CDR3: CASSLPGAADTQYF
J: TRBJ2-1; D: TRBD2; V: TRBV11-3; size: .; DNA: TGTGCCAGCAGCCGGGGGGATGGCGGGAGGGCCATGAATGAGCAGTTCTTC; CDR3: CASSRGDGGRAMNEQFF
J: TRBJ1-2; D: TRBD1; V: TRBV6-5; size: .; DNA: TGTGCCAGCAGCCAACAGGGGCGAGGAGGCTACACCTTC; CDR3: CASSQQGRGGYTF
J: TRBJ1-4; D: TRBD1; V: TRBV7-2; size: few; DNA: TGTGCCAGCAGCCTTAACAGGGGAACTAATGAAAAACTGTTTTTT; CDR3: CASSLNRGTNEKLFF
J: TRBJ2-7; D: .; V: TRBV11-2; size: .; DNA: TGTGCCAGCAGTTTTGCCGGTCCCTACGAGCAGTACTTC; CDR3: CASSFAGPYEQYF
J: TRBJ2-7; D: TRBD2; V: TRBV5-4; size: .; DNA: TGTGCCAGCAGCTTTCTAGCGGGGGGGCACAACGAGCAGTACTTC; CDR3: CASSFLAGGHNEQYF
J: TRBJ2-1; D: .; V: TRBV7-9; size: .; DNA: TGTGCCAGCAGCTCGCGGGCGAGTAGCTCCTACAATGAGCAGTTCTTC; CDR3: CASSSRASSSYNEQFF
J: TRBJ2-1; D: .; V: TRBV5-4; size: .; DNA: TGTGCCAGCAGCTTGGTGGGAGGTGAGCAGTTCTTC; CDR3: CASSLVGGEQFF
J: TRBJ1-1; D: .; V: TRBV19; size: once; DNA: TGTGCCAGTAGAATGCAAGGGGTCACCGGGACAAAGAACACTGAAGCTTTCTTT; CDR3: CASRMQGVTGTKNTEAFF
J: TRBJ1-5; D: .; V: TRBV10-1; size: .; DNA: TGCGCCAGCAGCCGAGGGATCAATCAGCCCCAGCATTTT; CDR3: CASSRGINQPQHF
J: TRBJ1-2; D: .; V: TRBV15; size: .; DNA: TGTGCCACCAGCAGAGTGTCCGGACACATCACCTTC; CDR3: CATSRVSGHITF
J: TRBJ2-7; D: .; V: TRBV27; size: .; DNA: TGTGCCAGCAGCCCACAGTGGACTGGATCCTACGAGCAGTACTTC; CDR3: CASSPQWTGSYEQYF
J: TRBJ1-3; D: .; V: TRBV6-1; size: .; DNA: TGTGCCAGCAGTGAAGAAGGGGTGTCTGGAAACACCATATATTTT; CDR3: CASSEEGVSGNTIYF
J: TRBJ1-4; D: .; V: TRBV7-2; size: .; DNA: TGTGCCAGCAGCTTTGGCTGGGTCGGGGAAAAACTGTTTTTT; CDR3: CASSFGWVGEKLFF
J: TRBJ2-5; D: .; V: TRBV15; size: .; DNA: TGTGCCACCAGCAGAGATCTAACCGAGAGGCGGGAGACCCAGTACTTC; CDR3: CATSRDLTERRETQYF
J: TRBJ1-1; D: .; V: TRBV7-3; size: .; DNA: TGTGCCAGCAGCCGCCTGGGGCCGGGGGACACTGAAGCTTTCTTT; CDR3: CASSRLGPGDTEAFF
J: TRBJ2-7; D: TRBD1; V: TRBV2; size: .; DNA: TGTGCCAGCAGGACTTGGACAGGAATCTACGAGCAGTACTTC; CDR3: CASRTWTGIYEQYF
J: TRBJ1-2; D: .; V: TRBV7-2; size: once; DNA: TGTGCCAGCAGCCCCCTCAGGGTTAACTATGGCTACACCTTC; CDR3: CASSPLRVNYGYTF
J: TRBJ2-3; D: TRBD2; V: TRBV6-5; size: .; DNA: TGTGCCAGCAGGCTAGCGGGGGGGACAGATACGCAGTATTTT; CDR3: CASRLAGGTDTQYF
J: TRBJ2-3; D: TRBD1; V: TRBV4-2; size: .; DNA: TGTGCCAGCAGCCAAGAAAACAGGGGGCCCACAGATACGCAGTATTTT; CDR3: CASSQENRGPTDTQYF